This record concerns one T cell receptor beta chain sequence. The source of the sample is a study of CD8+ T cells in alopecia areata. Regarding treatment: oral pan-JAK inhibitor, 5-10 mg twice daily. V lost 7 bases and J lost 4; bases outside the gene matches: 6. Germline values: CDR1 GTSNPN, CDR2 SVGIG (reference sequence). CDR3 length: 13 residues. RNA extraction and reverse transcription yielded cDNA as sequencing template. Assay: immunoSEQ multiplex PCR; the TCRdb copy retains only in-frame clones and omits some. In the table there are under 350,000 clones, 58% of which are singletons. The sequencing here drew on CD4+ T cells sorted from blood, taken at week 24, from a patient treated with tofacitinib. The receptor comes from a human donor with alopecia areata. The chain is built from TRBV30 and TRBJ1-2; 10 nucleotides align to TRBD1. CDR3 loop: CAYGQGEFYGYTF. CDR3 nucleotide sequence: TGTGCCTACGGACAGGGGGAATTCTATGGCTACACCTTC.